A selection of T cell receptor beta chains follows, all from one sample in a study of a mutant IDH1 vaccine in newly diagnosed glioma. Their recognized antigens are unknown. Data came from immunoSEQ multiplex PCR; TCRdb stores just in-frame clones and leaves some out. The table lists fewer than 70,000 clones, approximately 86% of them singletons. The sequenced sample was PBMCs, obtained from a glioma patient whose treatment included an IDH1 peptide vaccine. These receptors were obtained from a man aged 25 to 40 with glioma. The CDR3 runs from the conserved cysteine through the conserved F or W. Each record gives: J gene, V gene, D gene, CDR3 protein, CDR3 DNA. The D gene is left open where the match is weak.

TRBJ2-7 TRBV2 - CASSTRGYLPYEQYF TGTGCCAGCAGCACCCGCGGGTACCTACCCTACGAGCAGTACTTC
TRBJ1-2 TRBV6-1 TRBD1 CASGKTGGNYGYTF TGTGCCAGCGGCAAGACAGGGGGTAACTATGGCTACACCTTC
TRBJ1-4 TRBV28 - CASSPRGGVEKLFF TGTGCCAGCAGTCCCCGGGGAGGGGTCGAAAAACTGTTTTTT
TRBJ2-2 TRBV11-2 - CASSFSAGELFF TGTGCCAGCAGCTTCAGTGCCGGGGAGCTGTTTTTT
TRBJ2-2 TRBV9 TRBD1 CASTKIPGTGTGELFF TGTGCCAGCACCAAAATCCCCGGGACAGGCACCGGGGAGCTGTTTTTT
TRBJ1-5 TRBV28 TRBD1 CASSPRTGENQPQHF TGTGCCAGCAGCCCCCGGACAGGGGAGAATCAGCCCCAGCATTTT
TRBJ2-5 TRBV19 TRBD2 CASSGLAGGETQYF TGTGCCAGTAGTGGACTAGCGGGTGGAGAGACCCAGTACTTC
TRBJ1-2 TRBV15 - CATSRDRAGYTF TGTGCCACCAGCAGAGACAGGGCGGGCTACACCTTC
TRBJ1-2 TRBV30 - CAWSRKQGPPNYGYTF TGTGCCTGGAGTAGAAAGCAGGGGCCCCCTAACTATGGCTACACCTTC
TRBJ1-5 TRBV6-6 - CASSYFGGWSQPQHF TGTGCCAGCAGTTACTTTGGGGGTTGGTCTCAGCCCCAGCATTTT